Shown below are 30 T cell receptor beta chains from a single sample sequenced in a study of blood T cells in healthy people across ages. The authors ran a second PCR of about 6 to 11 cycles using a sample-barcoded 5' primer and a J-beta primer mix. One entry per CDR3 protein results from TCRdb running MiXCR on the 5' RACE reads. The sample records hundreds of thousands of distinct CDR3 sequences, roughly three fifths being singletons. Specimen: blood. The origin of the receptors is a man between 35 and 55 years old in good health.

V gene TRBV4-2 combines with J gene TRBJ2-3; 7 nucleotides match TRBD1. The CDR3 loop spans 15 amino acids. CDR1 and CDR2 from the germline V gene are LGHNA and YNFKEQ. Unmatched junction bases numbered 0, after V lost 0 bases and J lost 0 bases. CDR3 protein: CASSQEGQSTDTQYF. The CDR3 coding sequence is TGTGCCAGCAGCCAAGAGGGACAGAGCACAGATACGCAGTATTTT.

This clonotype was counted ten times or more. The chain employs TRBV5-1 and TRBJ2-5; D perhaps matches TRBD1 (5 bases). CDR3 length: 13 residues. Germline V gene data show CDR1 as SGHRS and CDR2 as YFSETQ. V lost 0 bases and J lost 9, with 12 bases in between. The CDR3 here is CASSLDPSGSQYF. CDR3 bases: TGCGCCAGCAGCTTGGACCCCTCAGGGTCCCAGTACTTC.

The rearrangement links TRBV9 to TRBJ2-5, with unresolved D. Germline CDR1 and CDR2: SGDLS and YYNGEE. The V end lost 0 bases, the J end lost 5 bases, and 11 bases lay between the germline ends. This CDR3 contains 14 residues. CDR3 nucleotide sequence: TGTGCCAGCAGCGTAGTCGGTTCCTGGGAGACCCAGTACTTC. Its protein is CASSVVGSWETQYF.

The chain recombines TRBV25-1 with TRBJ2-1; no clear D. The CDR3 contains 16 residues. V lost 4 bases, J lost 3 bases, and 16 bases lay in between. Germline V lookup: CDR1 MGHDK, CDR2 SYGVNS. The CDR3 DNA reads as TGTGCCAGCAGTGGACTCCTCTCAGGCCTCTACAATGAGCAGTTCTTC. Its protein is CASSGLLSGLYNEQFF.

This clonotype has only a few counts. The V and J genes are TRBV4-2 and TRBJ2-3, with 14 bases fitting TRBD2. In germline, CDR1 is LGHNA, CDR2 YNFKEQ. The V and J ends lost 2 bases and 1 base, in that order; junction bases with no gene match: 5. The CDR3 sequence is 18 residues long. The CDR3 here is CASSQPGLAGGGTDTQYF. CDR3 bases: TGTGCCAGCAGCCAACCCGGACTAGCGGGGGGCGGCACAGATACGCAGTATTTT.

Of note for this clonotype: At one boundary the junction diverges from the germline segment, which might be a read error. The chain employs TRBV5-1 and TRBJ2-7; D is perhaps TRBD1 or TRBD2 (5 bases each). Looked up from germline, CDR1 is SGHRS and CDR2 is YFSETQ. This CDR3 has 15 amino acids. This CDR3 reads CARSHGEGYSYEQYF. The CDR3 coding sequence is TGCGCCCGCAGCCACGGAGAGGGGTACTCCTACGAGCAGTACTTC.

V gene TRBV5-1 combines with J gene TRBJ2-7, with TRBD1 matching over 7 bases. V trimming: 3 bases; J trimming: 0 bases; junction bases outside the gene matches: 6. The CDR3 totals 15 residues. Germline CDR1 and CDR2: SGHRS and YFSETQ. DNA for the CDR3: TGCGCCAGCAGCTCTGGGACAGCGAGCTCCTACGAGCAGTACTTC. This encodes CASSSGTASSYEQYF.

CDR3 nucleotide sequence: TGTGCCATCAGTGACCGGGACAGGGCGAAAATTCAGTACTTC. Residues: CAISDRDRAKIQYF. The J gene is TRBJ2-4, the V gene TRBV10-3; 9 positions agree with TRBD1. The CDR3 has 14 residues. CDR1 is ENHRY, CDR2 SYGVKD, per germline. With 3 bases clipped from V and 10 bases from J, the junction kept 7 bases outside the gene matches.

The rearrangement joins TRBV5-5 to TRBJ2-7; D may match TRBD1 or TRBD2 (5 bases each). The V gene's germline CDR1 is SGHKS and CDR2 YYEKEE (reference sequence). CDR3 length: 14 residues. With 5 bases removed from V and 2 bases from J, the gap between germline ends came to 14 bases. CDR3 DNA: TGTGCCAGCAGACCGCCGGGACGGACCTACGAGCAGTACTTC. It encodes CASRPPGRTYEQYF.

The rearrangement links TRBV5-1 to TRBJ2-5, with 10 nucleotides matching TRBD2. V lost 0 bases to trimming and J lost 11 bases; unmatched junction nucleotides: 7. This CDR3 spans 14 amino acids. Germline CDR1 SGHRS, CDR2 YFSETQ. CDR3 sequence (DNA): TGCGCCAGCAGCTTGGACCTAGCGGGAGATGAGCAGTACTTC. This codes for CASSLDLAGDEQYF.

This chain uses TRBV7-9 with TRBJ2-7, with D unclear. From germline, CDR1 is SEHNR and CDR2 FQNEAQ (reference sequence). V gave up 5 bases and J gave up 7 bases, with 12 bases separating them. The CDR3 spans 12 residues. In DNA form, the CDR3 reads TGTGCCAGCAGCCTACTCAACTTTGAGCAGTACTTC. Translating it yields CASSLLNFEQYF.

The rearrangement uses TRBV11-1 and TRBJ2-1; 12 bases are a match to TRBD1. J gave up 8 bases and V 5 bases, and 10 bases lay outside the gene matches. Germline CDR1 and CDR2: SGHAT and FQDESV (reference sequence). The CDR3 has 16 residues. This CDR3 is CASSRDRDRGLDEQFF. CDR3 nucleotide sequence: TGTGCCAGCAGCCGAGACCGGGACAGGGGGCTCGATGAGCAGTTCTTC.

V is TRBV2 and J is TRBJ2-2, with 10 bases lining up with TRBD2. Germline CDR1 and CDR2: SNHLY and FYNNEI. V lost 4 bases, J lost 4 bases, and 3 bases stayed unmatched. This CDR3 is 15 amino acids long. Written as DNA, the CDR3 is TGTGCCAGCAGTGGAACTAGCGGGACCACCGGGGAGCTGTTTTTT. Translated, it gives CASSGTSGTTGELFF.

In DNA, the CDR3 is TGTGCCAGCAGATCTCCCTACCGGGAGCAGTTCTTC. Translated: CASRSPYREQFF. This chain links TRBV6-1 with TRBJ2-1; D is uncertain. V shed 6 bases and J shed 10 bases, with 13 bases lying between them. Germline lookup yields CDR1 MNHNS and CDR2 SASEGT. The CDR3 length is 12 residues.

The chain is built from TRBV15 and TRBJ2-5; the match to TRBD1 covers 10 bases. V was pared by 3 bases and J by 3 bases, with 4 bases of the junction left unmatched. CDR1 is LNHNV, CDR2 YYDKDF, per germline (reference sequence). This CDR3 is 15 amino acids long. The CDR3 sequence: CATSRGDRGEETQYF. CDR3 bases: TGTGCCACCAGCAGGGGGGACAGGGGCGAAGAGACCCAGTACTTC.

This rearrangement joins TRBV7-2 to TRBJ2-3, with 8 positions matching TRBD1. There are 16 residues in the CDR3. Germline assignment: CDR1 SGHTA and CDR2 FQGNSA. The trim removed 5 bases at V and 2 bases at J, leaving 9 bases unmatched. The CDR3 spells CASSALGRGHTDTQYF. CDR3 DNA: TGTGCCAGCAGCGCACTCGGCAGGGGGCACACAGATACGCAGTATTTT.

This sequence joins TRBV20-1 and TRBJ1-1, with D hard to call. The CDR3 runs to 12 residues. Trimming shortened V by 7 bases and J by 0 bases, and 9 bases separated the two germline ends. The germline gives CDR1 DFQATT, CDR2 SNEGSKA (reference sequence). Written as DNA, the CDR3 is TGCAGTGGCCCACCGGTGAACACTGAAGCTTTCTTT. This encodes CSGPPVNTEAFF.

This clonotype was seen a handful of times. The chain has TRBV29-1 and TRBJ1-2; D uncertain. Germline assignment: CDR1 SQVTM and CDR2 ANQGSEA. This CDR3 is built from 12 residues. Trimming pared 0 bases from V and 6 bases from J, leaving 8 bases between. This CDR3 is CSVEEGWDGYTF. The CDR3 DNA reads as TGCAGCGTTGAAGAAGGGTGGGATGGCTACACCTTC.

The chain uses TRBV3-1 and TRBJ2-4; perhaps TRBD2 as D (6 bases). The ends were cut back, 4 bases at V and 0 bases at J, with 13 bases in the middle. The CDR3 extends over 16 amino acids. Germline CDR1 reads LGHDT; CDR2 reads YNNKEL (reference sequence). The DNA for the CDR3 is TGTGCCAGCAGCCCAAGGGACTTTCTAGCCAAAAACATTCAGTACTTC. Amino acids: CASSPRDFLAKNIQYF.

The rearrangement joins TRBV20-1 to TRBJ2-7, with 9 bases aligning to TRBD2. Germline V gene lookup returns CDR1 DFQATT and CDR2 SNEGSKA (reference sequence). The trim removed 6 bases at V and 3 bases at J, leaving 18 bases unmatched. The CDR3 is made up of 17 amino acids. CDR3 DNA: TGCAGTGCCCCGTCGGGGCCCCTACTAGCGGGCCACTACGAGCAGTACTTC. This translates into CSAPSGPLLAGHYEQYF.

V is TRBV14 and J is TRBJ2-2; TRBD2 matches at 8 bases. Germline V gives CDR1 SGHDN, CDR2 FVKESK. The V segment lost 5 bases and the J segment 6 bases; nucleotides outside the gene matches: 14. The CDR3 contains 17 residues. The CDR3 coding sequence is TGTGCCAGCAGCGGACCCTTAGCGGGACGGGGGCCCGGGGAGCTGTTTTTT. Translation gives CASSGPLAGRGPGELFF. The whole variable domain, remainder taken from reference TRBV14 and TRBJ2-2, is EAGVTQFPSHSVIEKGQTVTLRCDPISGHDNLYWYRRVMGKEIKFLLHFVKESKQDESGMPNNRFLAERTGGTYSTLKVQPAELEDSGVYFCASSGPLAGRGPGELFFGEGSRLTVL.

On this clonotype: A read error may account for a junction end that differs from germline. This sequence joins TRBV2 and TRBJ1-6; a weak D match, TRBD1 (5 bases). CDR1 and CDR2 from the germline V gene are SNHLY and FYNNEI. The CDR3 has 14 residues. CDR3 in DNA: TGTGCCAGCACCGCTAAGGGGAATAATTCACCCCCCCACTTT. Protein sequence: CASTAKGNNSPPHF.

This clonotype has only a few counts. V and J are TRBV20-1 and TRBJ1-1; D gene unclear. Germline CDR1 reads DFQATT; CDR2 reads SNEGSKA (reference sequence). This CDR3 is built from 14 residues. V gave up 2 bases and J gave up 6 bases, with 16 bases separating them. The chain's CDR3 is CSARLQSGRSEAFF. The CDR3 DNA reads TGCAGTGCTAGACTGCAGTCGGGGAGGTCTGAAGCTTTCTTT.

V and J are TRBV20-1 and TRBJ2-1; 13 bases are shared with TRBD2. V shed 4 bases, J shed 3 bases, and the junction held 3 bases outside the gene matches. CDR1 and CDR2 (germline): DFQATT, SNEGSKA (reference sequence). The CDR3 spans 15 residues. The chain's CDR3 is CSATGLAGVYNEQFF. CDR3 nucleotides: TGCAGTGCTACTGGACTAGCGGGGGTCTACAATGAGCAGTTCTTC.

The chain has TRBV11-1 and TRBJ2-3; 7 bases line up with TRBD1. Germline V lookup: CDR1 SGHAT, CDR2 FQDESV (reference sequence). The CDR3 has 17 amino acids. After removal of 4 bases from V and 2 bases from J, the junction contained 12 bases not matched to a gene. CDR3 loop: CASSSGLTGANTDTQYF. The CDR3 coding sequence is TGTGCCAGCAGCTCCGGATTAACAGGGGCTAACACAGATACGCAGTATTTT.

This rearrangement joins TRBV4-3 to TRBJ2-7; 13 nucleotides line up with TRBD2. The J call may be mistaken, given a closer DNA end match to TRBJ2-5. From germline, CDR1 is LGHNA and CDR2 YSLEER. There are 17 residues in the CDR3. The chain's CDR3 is CASSQDRGTSGTETQYF. The CDR3 DNA is TGCGCCAGCAGCCAAGATAGAGGGACTAGCGGGACAGAGACCCAGTACTTC.

This clonotype has a single count. The rearrangement uses TRBV27 and TRBJ2-3; no clear D gene. The V and J ends lost 4 bases and 2 bases respectively, with 19 bases between them. The CDR3 has 17 residues. Germline assignment: CDR1 MNHEY and CDR2 SMNVEV (reference sequence). CDR3 sequence reads: CASSSLGVGFLTDTQYF. The CDR3 DNA sequence: TGTGCCAGCAGTTCCCTTGGCGTGGGTTTCCTCACAGATACGCAGTATTTT.

V and J are TRBV27 and TRBJ2-3; no reliable D call. The ends were cut back, 0 bases at V and 4 bases at J, with 11 bases in the middle. The CDR3 contains 15 residues. The germline gives CDR1 MNHEY, CDR2 SMNVEV (reference sequence). The CDR3 coding sequence is TGTGCCAGCAGTTTATCCGTCAGTGGAGCAGATACGCAGTATTTT. It encodes CASSLSVSGADTQYF.

This chain joins TRBV20-1 and TRBJ1-4; 9 bases agree with TRBD1. Germline values: CDR1 DFQATT, CDR2 SNEGSKA (reference sequence). Germline trimming cut 2 bases from V and 5 bases from J; bases unmatched to any gene: 6. The CDR3 is made up of 15 amino acids. CDR3 in amino acids: CSARPPGQGNEKLFF. CDR3 sequence (DNA): TGCAGTGCTAGACCCCCGGGACAGGGAAATGAAAAACTGTTTTTT.

The chain joins TRBV7-9 to TRBJ1-2; D not resolved. Germline V gene data show CDR1 as SEHNR and CDR2 as FQNEAQ (reference sequence). The CDR3 is made up of 14 amino acids. The ends were cut back, 1 base at V and 5 bases at J, with 11 bases in the middle. The CDR3 nucleotides read TGTGCCAGCAGCTTAGATCTTTACCGGTATGGCTACACCTTC. This sequence encodes CASSLDLYRYGYTF.